The clone carrying this TCR beta chain was observed a few times. As yet, its antigen is unknown. V was shortened by 3 bases and J by 5 bases, with 15 bases between the two germline ends. Germline V gene sequence: CDR1 SGDLS, CDR2 YYNGEE. This CDR3 comprises 14 residues. The entry originates in a study of beta chain features in type 1 diabetes. Whole-study findings and limits: Comparison showed that naive, central memory and Treg TCRB repertoires appeared more similar among patients than among healthy donors.

Of the isolated RNA, all was reverse transcribed, and so the sequenced material was expressed TCRB transcripts. TCRdb's table, derived via immunoSEQ multiplex PCR, lists solely in-frame clones and lacks some. The table records around 330,000 clones, roughly 9.6% of them present only once. This sequence was found in a woman in her 30s in good health. Sequenced sample: naive CD4+ T cells from blood. The chain uses TRBV9 and TRBJ2-7, with unresolved D. Here the CDR3 reads CASSGHSPRDEQYF. CDR3 DNA sequence: TGTGCCAGCAGCGGACACAGCCCCCGCGACGAGCAGTACTTC. The variable domain in full, completed from reference TRBV9 and TRBJ2-7, reads DSGVTQTPKHLITATGQRVTLRCSPRSGDLSVYWYQQSLDQGLQFLIQYYNGEERAKGNILERFSAQQFPDLHSELNLSSLELGDSALYFCASSGHSPRDEQYFGPGTRLTVT.